Each of the 18 T cell receptor beta chains below was sequenced from the same sample in a study of T-cell reconstitution after alpha-beta-depleted transplantation in children. As it was prepared, the TCRbeta library received unique molecular identifiers. TCRdb analysed the PCR reads with MiXCR anew, one entry per CDR3 protein. The table lists over 150,000 distinct CDR3 sequences, roughly 7% of them singletons, with about 6% in the top ten. The sequencing used PBMCs, collected before TCRalphabeta/CD19-depleted stem cell transplant. The receptor source for this set is a boy aged 2 to 9 with acute lymphoblastic leukemia, due to receive a stem cell transplant.

This clonotype was recorded a few times. The chain is built from TRBV2 and TRBJ1-5; unclear D gene. With 6 bases removed from V and 5 bases from J, the gap between germline ends came to 14 bases. Germline CDR1 SNHLY, CDR2 FYNNEI. The CDR3 has 14 residues. The CDR3 DNA follows: TGTGCCAGCAGCCCCAGCTACCCAGATCAGCCCCAGCATTTT. Its protein is CASSPSYPDQPQHF.

The V call is TRBV11-2, the J call TRBJ2-1; the match to TRBD2 covers 15 bases. The germline gives CDR1 SGHAT, CDR2 FQNNGV. The CDR3 spans 19 residues. The junction had 11 bases not matched to a gene; V was cut back by 5 bases and J by 3 bases. The CDR3 here is CASSPRGLAGGIDYNEQFF. The CDR3 bases are TGTGCCAGCAGCCCCCGGGGACTAGCGGGAGGTATCGACTACAATGAGCAGTTCTTC.

The J gene is TRBJ2-7, the V gene TRBV5-6, with 11 bases identical to TRBD2. V shed 4 bases, J shed 1 base, and the junction held 4 bases outside the gene matches. From germline, CDR1 is SGHDT and CDR2 YYEEEE. CDR3 size: 15 residues. For the CDR3, the DNA is TGTGCCAGCAGCCCGGGACTAGCGGTTTCCTACGAGCAGTACTTC. Translating it yields CASSPGLAVSYEQYF.

This clonotype appeared a few times. The chain uses TRBV6-2 or TRBV6-3 and TRBJ2-7; D possibly corresponds to TRBD2 (6 bases). This CDR3 region has 15 residues. Trimming took 2 bases from V and 3 from J, leaving 14 bases between them. Per germline, CDR1 MNHEY and CDR2 SVGEGT. The CDR3 DNA follows: TGTGCCAGCAGTTACGATCTGGGAGGTTTCTACGAGCAGTACTTC. Translation: CASSYDLGGFYEQYF.

This clonotype was picked up many times. The chain has TRBV20-1 and TRBJ2-3, with TRBD2 matching over 12 bases. Trimming at V came to 4 bases and at J to 2 bases, leaving 4 bases not matched to a gene. Germline-derived CDR1 and CDR2 are DFQATT and SNEGSKA (reference sequence). CDR3 size: 15 residues. This chain's CDR3 is CSAKRLAGATDTQYF. DNA for the CDR3: TGCAGTGCTAAGAGACTAGCGGGAGCCACAGATACGCAGTATTTT.

This clonotype was seen many times. The chain uses TRBV7-2 and TRBJ2-7; 7 positions match TRBD2. Per germline, CDR1 SGHTA and CDR2 FQGNSA. V was clipped by 2 bases and J by 5 bases; unmatched bases: 9. The CDR3 length is 15 residues. The CDR3 DNA sequence: TGTGCCAGCAGCTTATCTTCGGGAGGACGTGACGAGCAGTACTTC. It translates to CASSLSSGGRDEQYF.

This clonotype was seen repeatedly, ten times or more. The CDR3: CASSRDATSGRRNEQFF. Written as DNA, the CDR3 is TGTGCCAGCAGCCGTGACGCGACTAGCGGGAGACGCAATGAGCAGTTCTTC. This rearrangement joins TRBV7-2 to TRBJ2-1; 12 positions match TRBD2. The CDR3 totals 17 residues. The trim removed 5 bases at V and 6 bases at J, leaving 11 bases unmatched. In germline, CDR1 is SGHTA, CDR2 FQGNSA. Combining the CDR3 with reference TRBV7-2 and TRBJ2-1 gives the whole variable domain GAGVSQSPSNKVTEKGKDVELRCDPISGHTALYWYRQSLGQGLEFLIYFQGNSAPDKSGLPSDRFSAERTGGSVSTLTIQRTQQEDSAVYLCASSRDATSGRRNEQFFGPGTRLTVL.

This clonotype has ten or more counts. The genes are TRBV12-3 or TRBV12-4 and TRBJ2-1; D unclear. The CDR3 spans 14 residues. The V end lost 1 base, the J end lost 3 bases, and 7 bases lay between the germline ends. DNA for the CDR3: TGTGCCAGCAGTTTAGGCCTCGACTACAATGAGCAGTTCTTC. Its translation is CASSLGLDYNEQFF.

This clonotype was recorded many times. The rearrangement links TRBV6-2 or TRBV6-3 to TRBJ2-5; unclear D gene. CDR3 size: 14 residues. Trimming removed 3 bases at V and 3 bases at J, with 11 bases between. Per germline, CDR1 MNHEY and CDR2 SVGEGT. The CDR3 DNA follows: TGTGCCAGCAGTTATGAGCGATGGGAAGAGACCCAGTACTTC. It codes for CASSYERWEETQYF.

This clonotype was seen a few times. The genes are TRBV9 and TRBJ2-4; possible D gene TRBD1, 6 bases. The CDR3 totals 24 residues. From germline, CDR1 is SGDLS and CDR2 YYNGEE. The V end lost 0 bases, the J end lost 1 base, and 35 bases lay between the germline ends. The CDR3 nucleotides read TGTGCCAGCAGCGTAGAGGGCGGCTACGCTTTGGGGGCTTACCTTCTCCTCGCCAAAAACATTCAGTACTTC. It codes for CASSVEGGYALGAYLLLAKNIQYF.

This clonotype was seen ten or more times. The rearrangement links TRBV7-6 to TRBJ2-1; the D gene is possibly TRBD1 (5 bases). The length of the CDR3 is 14 residues. Looked up from germline, CDR1 is SGHVS and CDR2 is FNYEAQ. V shed 1 base and J shed 6 bases, with 10 bases lying between them. The CDR3 DNA reads TGTGCCAGCAGCTTAGAGACAGCTGGCAATGAGCAGTTCTTC. Translating gives CASSLETAGNEQFF. The full variable domain, rest sourced from reference TRBV7-6 and TRBJ2-1, is GAGVSQSPRYKVTKRGQDVALRCDPISGHVSLYWYRQALGQGPEFLTYFNYEAQQDKSGLPNDRFSAERPEGSISTLTIQRTEQRDSAMYRCASSLETAGNEQFFGPGTRLTVL.

At least ten counts were recorded for this clonotype. V gene TRBV3-1 combines with J gene TRBJ2-1; 13 positions agree with TRBD2. V lost 3 bases to trimming and J lost 2 bases; unmatched junction nucleotides: 1. This CDR3 comprises 16 residues. Germline V gene lookup returns CDR1 LGHDT and CDR2 YNNKEL (reference sequence). The CDR3 nucleotides are TGTGCCAGCAGCCAGGGGACTAGCGGGACCTACAATGAGCAGTTCTTC. This gives the protein CASSQGTSGTYNEQFF.

This clonotype was counted ten times or more. The CDR3 region is CASSPGTMNTEAFF. The DNA for the CDR3 is TGCGCCAGCAGCCCCGGGACGATGAACACTGAAGCTTTCTTT. J is TRBJ1-1 and V is TRBV5-1; D is perhaps TRBD1 (5 bases). V lost 4 bases and J 0 bases, leaving 10 bases between the germline ends. Germline CDR1 SGHRS, CDR2 YFSETQ. The CDR3 runs 14 residues.

This clonotype was counted many times. V usage is TRBV29-1 and J usage is TRBJ2-7; 9 bases align to TRBD1. CDR3 length equals 16 residues. Trimming removed 4 bases from V and 5 bases from J; junction bases left unmatched: 15. CDR1 is SQVTM, CDR2 ANQGSEA, per germline. The CDR3 region is CSVGSGQGGLRDEQYF. CDR3 nucleotides: TGCAGCGTTGGATCGGGACAGGGCGGTTTGCGGGACGAGCAGTACTTC.

To note about this clonotype: A much larger clone lies a single base off, so this may be a read error. The chain couples TRBV7-2 to TRBJ2-7, with D perhaps matching TRBD1 (6 bases). Germline V gene sequence: CDR1 SGHTA, CDR2 FQGNSA. The CDR3 covers 16 residues. The CDR3 is CASSLGATGQIYERYF. In DNA form, the CDR3 reads TGTGCCAGCAGCTTAGGCGCGACCGGACAGATCTACGAGCGGTACTTC.

There are many counts of this clonotype. The CDR3 region has the DNA TGTGCCACCAGTGACCCGGGACTAGCGGGAGGGCCCTACAATGAGCAGTTCTTC. Translation gives CATSDPGLAGGPYNEQFF. The chain joins TRBV24-1 to TRBJ2-1; 16 bases line up with TRBD2. J gave up 2 bases and V 4 bases, and 4 bases lay outside the gene matches. This CDR3 region has 18 residues. Germline V CDR1 and CDR2: KGHDR, SFDVKD.

The V gene is TRBV20-1, the J gene TRBJ1-2; D might be TRBD1 (5 bases). Looked up from germline, CDR1 is DFQATT and CDR2 is SNEGSKA (reference sequence). V dropped 1 base and J dropped 4 bases, with 7 bases sitting between them. The CDR3 loop spans 12 amino acids. CDR3 DNA sequence: TGCAGTGCTAGAGTGGGGACCTATGGCTACACCTTC. Translated, it gives CSARVGTYGYTF.

This clonotype was detected many times. The chain combines TRBV10-3 with TRBJ2-6, with D unresolved. V shed 6 bases and J shed 0 bases, with 15 bases lying between them. Per germline, CDR1 ENHRY and CDR2 SYGVKD. The CDR3 covers 17 residues. In DNA form, the CDR3 reads TGTGCCATCAGCGAATTGGGCAGGACCTCTGGGGCCAACGTCCTGACTTTC. Protein: CAISELGRTSGANVLTF.